This entry lists 18 T cell receptor beta chains sequenced from one sample in a study of blood T cell repertoires in COVID-19. Assay used: immunoSEQ multiplex PCR; TCRdb lists only in-frame clones, some missing. The repertoire holds some 200,000 clones, roughly 75% seen once, with 7% to 8.5% in the top ten. Input material: peripheral blood. All receptors come from a woman in her seventies with acute or convalescent COVID-19.

This clone was observed once. Written as DNA, the CDR3 is TGTGCCAGCTACGATGAGGGGGGGGCTTACAATGAGCAGTTCTTC. Amino acids: CASYDEGGAYNEQFF. This chain joins TRBV25-1 and TRBJ2-1; D is possibly TRBD2 (7 bases). This CDR3 region has 15 residues. Germline loops: CDR1 MGHDK, CDR2 SYGVNS. Trimming cost V 8 bases and J 4 bases, with 18 bases left between them.

This rearrangement joins TRBV7-9 to TRBJ2-1; the match to TRBD2 covers 12 bases. The CDR3 covers 16 residues. The V gene end was trimmed by 5 bases and the J gene end by 4 bases; junction bases not matched to a gene: 6. Germline CDR1 SEHNR, CDR2 FQNEAQ (reference sequence). The CDR3 DNA reads as TGTGCCAGCAGCACCCGGACTAGCGGGGCTTACAATGAGCAGTTCTTC. This gives the protein CASSTRTSGAYNEQFF.

The chain couples TRBV2 to TRBJ2-2, with 10 bases that match TRBD2. Looked up from germline, CDR1 is SNHLY and CDR2 is FYNNEI. CDR3 size: 18 residues. V dropped 3 bases and J dropped 6; count of bases not matched to a gene: 13. The CDR3 DNA sequence: TGTGCCAGCAGTGATGGGCTAGCGGGGGTTCTAAAGGCCGGGGAGCTGTTTTTT. This sequence encodes CASSDGLAGVLKAGELFF.

The chain couples TRBV19 to TRBJ1-4; no firm D call. V lost 5 bases to trimming and J lost 3 bases, with 16 bases between them. CDR1 is LNHDA and CDR2 is SQIVND in the germline V gene (reference sequence). The CDR3 is made up of 16 amino acids. The CDR3 loop is CASSPNPTGSNEKLFF. The CDR3 region has the DNA TGTGCCAGTAGTCCAAACCCGACGGGTTCTAATGAAAAACTGTTTTTT.

This clone was seen only a few times. The chain employs TRBV7-3 and TRBJ2-2; TRBD2 might be the D (6 bases). Between the trimmed V and J ends, which lost 3 bases and 4 bases, there was a span of 15 bases. The CDR3 totals 16 residues. Germline V gene sequence: CDR1 SGHTA, CDR2 FQGTGA. CDR3 sequence (DNA): TGTGCCAGCAGCTTGGTGCGGGGAAGGGGCACCGGGGAGCTGTTTTTT. Amino acids: CASSLVRGRGTGELFF.

This clone has only one observation. The chain is built from TRBV19 and TRBJ1-5, with D possibly matching TRBD1 (6 bases). The germline V gene encodes CDR1 LNHDA and CDR2 SQIVND (reference sequence). The CDR3 contains 13 residues. Trimming pared 8 bases from V and 5 bases from J, leaving 13 bases between. CDR3 amino acids: CASSGQLDQPQHF. The CDR3 DNA sequence: TGTGCCAGTTCTGGACAGCTAGATCAGCCCCAGCATTTT.

V and J are TRBV3-1 (or the pseudogene TRBV3-2) and TRBJ2-5; the match to TRBD1 covers 10 bases. Germline V gene lookup returns CDR1 LGHDT and CDR2 YNNKEL (reference sequence). Trimming cost V 4 bases and J 1 base; bases outside gene matches: 3. The CDR3 runs to 15 residues. CDR3 nucleotides: TGTGCCAGCAGCCCCCGGGACAGGGGCCAAGAGACCCAGTACTTC. Translated, it gives CASSPRDRGQETQYF.

J is TRBJ1-4 and V is TRBV3-1 (or the pseudogene TRBV3-2); D gene uncertain. In germline, CDR1 is LGHDT, CDR2 YNNKEL (reference sequence). Trimming removed 0 bases from V and 0 bases from J, with 8 bases in between. There are 16 residues in the CDR3. The CDR3 DNA reads as TGTGCCAGCAGCCAAGATAAGCTAGCAACTAATGAAAAACTGTTTTTT. It codes for CASSQDKLATNEKLFF.

In its sample, this clone was seen once. The CDR3 sequence is CASSATSKGAYEQYF. As DNA, the CDR3 is TGTGCCAGCAGCGCTACTAGCAAAGGAGCCTACGAGCAGTACTTC. The chain recombines TRBV6-5 with TRBJ2-7; D might be TRBD2 (6 bases). Trimming took 6 bases from V and 2 from J, leaving 17 bases between them. Germline CDR1 reads MNHEY; CDR2 reads SVGAGI. The CDR3 length is 15 residues.

The rearrangement joins TRBV24-1 to TRBJ2-7, with 10 bases that match TRBD1. The CDR3 extends over 14 amino acids. J was trimmed by 7 bases and V by 4 bases; bases with no gene match: 6. Germline V gene data show CDR1 as KGHDR and CDR2 as SFDVKD. Here the CDR3 reads CATSEPGTGAEQYF. CDR3 DNA: TGTGCCACCAGTGAGCCCGGGACAGGGGCTGAGCAGTACTTC.

The chain links TRBV2 to TRBJ1-6; 9 bases match TRBD1. This CDR3 spans 17 amino acids. Per the germline V gene, CDR1 is SNHLY and CDR2 is FYNNEI. V lost 4 bases to trimming and J lost 2 bases; unmatched junction nucleotides: 6. Here the CDR3 DNA reads TGTGCCAGCAGTGCTAGGACAGGGGTAACCTATAATTCACCCCTCCACTTT. Residues: CASSARTGVTYNSPLHF.

This rearrangement joins TRBV7-9 to TRBJ2-3; 7 bases align to TRBD1. Trimming removed 0 bases from V and 2 bases from J; junction bases left unmatched: 5. The germline V gene encodes CDR1 SEHNR and CDR2 FQNEAQ (reference sequence). The CDR3 extends over 16 amino acids. The DNA for the CDR3 is TGTGCCAGCAGCTTAGCGAAGGGGGCCACCACAGATACGCAGTATTTT. It is translated as CASSLAKGATTDTQYF.

This chain joins TRBV12-5 and TRBJ2-3; TRBD2 matches 7 bases. The junction had 7 bases not matched to a gene; V was cut back by 1 base and J by 0 bases. The CDR3 extends over 17 amino acids. The germline V gene has CDR1 LGHNT and CDR2 FRNRAP. The CDR3 loop reads CASGLGTRGVSTDTQYF. The CDR3, as DNA: TGTGCTAGTGGTTTGGGAACCCGGGGGGTAAGCACAGATACGCAGTATTTT.

This chain connects TRBV10-3 to TRBJ1-2; 9 bases are shared with TRBD1. V was pared by 4 bases and J by 8 bases, with 2 bases of the junction left unmatched. CDR1 and CDR2 from the germline V gene are ENHRY and SYGVKD. The CDR3 runs to 12 residues. CDR3 residues: CAISGTGDGYTF. For the CDR3, the DNA is TGTGCCATCAGTGGGACAGGGGACGGCTACACCTTC.

This clone was seen a handful of times. The gene calls are TRBV2 and TRBJ1-4; D is perhaps TRBD1 (5 bases). This CDR3 spans 15 amino acids. V was cut by 4 bases and J by 7 bases, with 16 bases left in between. CDR1 SNHLY and CDR2 FYNNEI come from the germline V gene. The CDR3 loop is CASSVSRARGEKLFF. The CDR3 coding sequence is TGTGCCAGCAGTGTCTCAAGGGCTAGGGGTGAAAAACTGTTTTTT. Variable domain in full (rest from reference TRBV2 and TRBJ1-4): EPEVTQTPSHQVTQMGQEVILRCVPISNHLYFYWYRQILGQKVEFLVSFYNNEISEKSEIFDDQFSVERPDGSNFTLKIRSTKLEDSAMYFCASSVSRARGEKLFFGSGTQLSVL.

This chain uses TRBV5-8 with TRBJ2-4, with 9 bases aligning to TRBD1. Losses at the gene ends were 1 base for V and 3 bases for J; bases not matched to a gene: 8. The CDR3 sequence is 17 residues long. The germline gives CDR1 SGHTS, CDR2 YDEGEE. The CDR3: CASSLRTGDRSKNIQYF. The CDR3 DNA is TGTGCCAGCAGCTTGCGGACAGGGGATCGGAGCAAAAACATTCAGTACTTC.

The rearrangement joins TRBV3-1 (or the pseudogene TRBV3-2) to TRBJ2-6; 7 nucleotides agree with TRBD1. CDR1 and CDR2 (germline): LGHDT, YNNKEL (reference sequence). With 1 base clipped from V and 1 base from J, the junction kept 7 bases outside the gene matches. The CDR3 sequence is 18 residues long. CDR3: CASSQGTGFPSGANVLTF. CDR3 nucleotide sequence: TGTGCCAGCAGCCAAGGGACAGGTTTTCCTTCTGGGGCCAACGTCCTGACTTTC.

CDR3 residues: CASSPGQGARIGEQYV. In DNA form, the CDR3 reads TGCGCCAGCAGCCCCGGACAGGGGGCGAGGATAGGCGAGCAGTACGTC. The rearrangement joins TRBV4-1 to TRBJ2-7, with 11 nucleotides matching TRBD1. CDR1 is MGHRA and CDR2 is YSYEKL in the germline V gene. There are 16 residues in the CDR3. V shed 4 bases, J shed 6 bases, and the junction held 11 bases outside the gene matches.